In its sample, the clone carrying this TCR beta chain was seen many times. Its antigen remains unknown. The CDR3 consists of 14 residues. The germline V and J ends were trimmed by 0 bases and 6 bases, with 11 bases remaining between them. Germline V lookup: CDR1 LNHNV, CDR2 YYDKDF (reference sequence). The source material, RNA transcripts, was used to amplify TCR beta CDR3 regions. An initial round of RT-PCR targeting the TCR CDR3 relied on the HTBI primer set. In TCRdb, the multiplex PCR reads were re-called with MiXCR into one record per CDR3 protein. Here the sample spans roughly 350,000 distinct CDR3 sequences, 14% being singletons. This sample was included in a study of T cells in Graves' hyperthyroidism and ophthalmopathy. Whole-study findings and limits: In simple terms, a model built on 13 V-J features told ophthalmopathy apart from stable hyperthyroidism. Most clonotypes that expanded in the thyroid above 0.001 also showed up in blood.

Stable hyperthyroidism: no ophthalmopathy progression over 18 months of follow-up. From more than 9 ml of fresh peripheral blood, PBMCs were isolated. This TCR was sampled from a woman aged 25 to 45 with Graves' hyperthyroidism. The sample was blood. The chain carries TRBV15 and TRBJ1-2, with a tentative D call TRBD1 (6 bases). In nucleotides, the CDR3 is TGTGCCACCAGCAGAGATAGGACAGCGAATGGCTACACCTTC. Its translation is CATSRDRTANGYTF.